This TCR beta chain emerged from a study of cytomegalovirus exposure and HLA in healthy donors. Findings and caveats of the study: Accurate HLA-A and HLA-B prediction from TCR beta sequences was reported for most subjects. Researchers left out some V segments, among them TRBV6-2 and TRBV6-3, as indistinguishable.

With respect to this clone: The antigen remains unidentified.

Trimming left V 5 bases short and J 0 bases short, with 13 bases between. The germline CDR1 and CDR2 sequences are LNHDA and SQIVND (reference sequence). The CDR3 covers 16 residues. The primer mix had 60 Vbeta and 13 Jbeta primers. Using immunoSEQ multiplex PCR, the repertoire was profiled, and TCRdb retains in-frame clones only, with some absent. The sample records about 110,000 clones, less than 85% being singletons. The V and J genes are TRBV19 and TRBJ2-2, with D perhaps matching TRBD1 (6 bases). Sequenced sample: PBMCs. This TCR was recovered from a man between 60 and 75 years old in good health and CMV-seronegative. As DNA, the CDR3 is TGTGCCAGTAGTCCGTGGACAGTTGCGAACACCGGGGAGCTGTTTTTT. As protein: CASSPWTVANTGELFF.